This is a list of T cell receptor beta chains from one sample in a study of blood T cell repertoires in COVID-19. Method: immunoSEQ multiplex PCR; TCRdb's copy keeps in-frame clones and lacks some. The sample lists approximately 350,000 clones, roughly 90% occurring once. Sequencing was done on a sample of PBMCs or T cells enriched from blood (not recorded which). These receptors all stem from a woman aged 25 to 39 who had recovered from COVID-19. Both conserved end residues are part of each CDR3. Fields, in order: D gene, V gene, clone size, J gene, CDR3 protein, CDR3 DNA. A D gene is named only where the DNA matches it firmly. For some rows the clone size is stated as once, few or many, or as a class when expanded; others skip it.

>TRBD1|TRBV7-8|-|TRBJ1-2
CASSDGDSHNYGYTF
TGTGCCAGCAGCGACGGGGACAGCCATAACTATGGCTACACCTTC
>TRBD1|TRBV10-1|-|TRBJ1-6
CASSPGQADSPLHF
TGCGCCAGCAGTCCTGGACAGGCCGATTCACCCCTCCACTTT
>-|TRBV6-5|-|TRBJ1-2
CASSYSFVSENGYTF
TGTGCCAGCAGTTACTCATTCGTATCGGAGAATGGCTACACCTTC
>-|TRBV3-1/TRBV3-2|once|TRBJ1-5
CASSQDEYNQPQHF
TGTGCCAGCAGCCAAGATGAGTACAATCAGCCCCAGCATTTT
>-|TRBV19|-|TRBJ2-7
CASSILGADEQYF
TGTGCCAGTAGTATTCTTGGGGCGGACGAGCAGTACTTC
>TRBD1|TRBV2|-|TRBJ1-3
CASSGTGGNTIYF
TGTGCCAGTTCCGGGACAGGTGGAAACACCATATATTTT
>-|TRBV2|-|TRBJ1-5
CASRPGIDVQPQHF
TGTGCCAGCAGGCCGGGTATTGATGTGCAGCCCCAGCATTTT
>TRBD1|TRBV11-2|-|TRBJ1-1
CASSGQGGTEAFF
TGTGCCAGCAGTGGACAGGGGGGCACTGAAGCTTTCTTT
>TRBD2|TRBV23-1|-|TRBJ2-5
CASSPRGGLGETQYF
TGCGCCAGCAGTCCCCGGGGGGGCTTAGGGGAGACCCAGTACTTC
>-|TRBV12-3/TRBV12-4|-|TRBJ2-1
CASSLLGEQFF
TGTGCCAGCAGTTTACTTGGCGAGCAGTTCTTC
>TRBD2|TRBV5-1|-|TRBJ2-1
CASSRPTSGVYNEQFF
TGCGCCAGCAGCCGTCCTACTAGCGGGGTATACAATGAGCAGTTCTTC
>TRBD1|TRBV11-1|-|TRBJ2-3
CASSDTTGTDTQYF
TGTGCCAGCAGCGATACGACAGGGACGGATACGCAGTATTTT
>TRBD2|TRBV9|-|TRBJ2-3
CASSGGGASTDTQYF
TGTGCCAGCAGCGGCGGGGGGGCCAGCACAGATACGCAGTATTTT
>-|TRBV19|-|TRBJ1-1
CASSIDDLRPRDGTTEAFF
TGTGCCAGTAGTATAGATGACCTTCGACCCCGGGATGGGACAACTGAAGCTTTCTTT
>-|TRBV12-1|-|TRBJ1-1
CASSSRVTGKKEDTEAFF
TGTGCCAGCAGCTCCAGAGTTACAGGGAAAAAGGAAGACACTGAAGCTTTCTTT
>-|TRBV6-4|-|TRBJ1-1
CASSVRLNTEAFF
TGTGCCAGCAGTGTCAGGTTGAACACTGAAGCTTTCTTT
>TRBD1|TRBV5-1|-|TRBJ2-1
CASSLGTGGEQFF
TGCGCCAGCAGCTTGGGGACAGGGGGTGAGCAGTTCTTC
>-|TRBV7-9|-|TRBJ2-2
CASSLVGGTGELFF
TGTGCCAGCAGCTTGGTCGGGGGCACCGGGGAGCTGTTTTTT
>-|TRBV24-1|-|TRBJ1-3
CATSESGAKRNTIYF
TGTGCCACCAGTGAGAGCGGGGCAAAGCGAAACACCATATATTTT
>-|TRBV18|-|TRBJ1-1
CASSPRRTEDTEAFF
TGTGCCAGCTCACCCCGCCGGACAGAGGACACTGAAGCTTTCTTT
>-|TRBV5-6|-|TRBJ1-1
CASSLFRNTEAFF
TGTGCCAGCAGCTTGTTTAGGAACACTGAAGCTTTCTTT
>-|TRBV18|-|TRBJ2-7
CASSSPVGRGLAYEQYF
TGTGCCAGCTCCTCCCCGGTCGGCAGGGGCCTGGCCTACGAGCAGTACTTC
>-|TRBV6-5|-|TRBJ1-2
CASSYSGPMNYGYTF
TGTGCCAGCAGTTACTCGGGCCCCATGAACTATGGCTACACCTTC
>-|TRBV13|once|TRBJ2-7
CASSRAAGREQYF
TGTGCCAGCAGCCGGGCCGCAGGGCGAGAGCAGTACTTC
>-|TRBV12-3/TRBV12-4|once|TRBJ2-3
CASGTSTDTQYF
TGTGCCAGCGGGACTAGCACAGATACGCAGTATTTT
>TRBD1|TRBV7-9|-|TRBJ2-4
CASSPSPGQGSGIQYF
TGTGCCAGCAGCCCCTCACCCGGACAGGGATCAGGCATTCAGTACTTC
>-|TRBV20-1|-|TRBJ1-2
CSASGHLNYGYTF
TGCAGTGCTAGTGGGCACCTGAACTATGGCTACACCTTC
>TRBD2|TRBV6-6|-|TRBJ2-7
CASNPTGTSDYEQYF
TGTGCCAGCAACCCTACCGGGACTAGTGACTACGAGCAGTACTTC
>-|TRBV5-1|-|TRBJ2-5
CASTFLGGETQYF
TGCGCCAGCACCTTTCTGGGGGGAGAGACCCAGTACTTC
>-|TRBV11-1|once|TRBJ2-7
CASSGGSPYEQYF
TGTGCCAGCAGCGGCGGGTCGCCCTACGAGCAGTACTTC
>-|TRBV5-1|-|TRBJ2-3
CASSLDTAGTDTQYF
TGCGCCAGCAGCTTGGATACGGCGGGCACAGATACGCAGTATTTT
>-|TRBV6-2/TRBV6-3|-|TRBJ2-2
CASSFQGANTGELFF
TGTGCCAGCAGTTTCCAGGGCGCGAACACCGGGGAGCTGTTTTTT
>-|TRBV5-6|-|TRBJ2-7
CASSPNHYEQYF
TGTGCCAGCAGCCCTAACCACTATGAGCAGTACTTC
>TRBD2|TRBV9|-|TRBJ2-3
CASSASGGLTTDTQYF
TGTGCCAGCTCGGCTAGCGGGGGGCTTACCACAGATACGCAGTATTTT
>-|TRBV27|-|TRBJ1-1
CASRLTGNTEAFF
TGTGCCAGCAGGCTCACAGGGAACACTGAAGCTTTCTTT
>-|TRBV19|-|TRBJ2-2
CATAVREVAGELFF
TGTGCCACCGCGGTGAGGGAGGTGGCCGGGGAGCTGTTTTTT
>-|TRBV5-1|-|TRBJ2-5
CASSLEPSGTQYF
TGCGCCAGCAGCTTGGAGCCGTCAGGGACCCAGTACTTC
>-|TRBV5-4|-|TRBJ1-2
CASSSRQADSYGYTF
TGTGCCAGCAGCTCTAGACAGGCCGATTCCTATGGCTACACCTTC
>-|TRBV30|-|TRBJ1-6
CAWKVVSSYNSPLHF
TGTGCCTGGAAAGTCGTGAGCTCCTATAATTCACCCCTCCACTTT
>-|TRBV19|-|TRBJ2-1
CASSISVNEQFF
TGTGCCAGTAGTATATCGGTCAATGAGCAGTTCTTC
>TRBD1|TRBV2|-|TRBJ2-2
CASSEPTGGEGTGELFF
TGTGCCAGCAGTGAACCGACAGGGGGGGAGGGGACCGGGGAGCTGTTTTTT
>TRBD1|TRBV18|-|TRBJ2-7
CASSAGTGPYEQYF
TGTGCCAGCTCAGCCGGGACAGGACCCTACGAGCAGTACTTC
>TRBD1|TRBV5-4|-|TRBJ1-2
CASSPLQGARGYTF
TGTGCCAGCAGCCCTTTACAGGGGGCGCGAGGCTACACCTTC
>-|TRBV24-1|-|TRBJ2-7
CATSDPEAYEQYF
TGTGCCACCAGTGATCCCGAGGCCTACGAGCAGTACTTC
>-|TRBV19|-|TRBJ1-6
CASSFPQDSPLHF
TGTGCCAGTAGTTTTCCCCAGGATTCACCCCTCCACTTT
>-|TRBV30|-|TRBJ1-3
CAWSVGTSNGNTIYF
TGTGCCTGGAGTGTGGGGACATCGAATGGAAACACCATATATTTT
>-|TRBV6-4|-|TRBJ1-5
CASSAAGGFQPQHF
TGTGCCAGCAGTGCCGCGGGGGGCTTTCAGCCCCAGCATTTT
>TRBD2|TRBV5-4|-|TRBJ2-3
CASEAGRGTDTQYF
TGTGCCAGCGAGGCAGGGAGGGGAACAGATACGCAGTATTTT
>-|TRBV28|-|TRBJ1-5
CASSSPFQPQHF
TGTGCCAGCAGCTCCCCGTTTCAGCCCCAGCATTTT
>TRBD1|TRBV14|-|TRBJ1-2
CASSQDLQGTGGGYTF
TGTGCCAGCAGCCAAGATCTCCAGGGGACAGGGGGCGGCTACACCTTC
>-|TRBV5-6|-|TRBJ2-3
CASSTGRESTDTQYF
TGTGCCAGCAGCACAGGGCGGGAGAGCACAGATACGCAGTATTTT